This T cell receptor (beta chain) was captured in a study of blood T cell repertoires in COVID-19. Sequencing was performed with immunoSEQ multiplex PCR; in TCRdb, only in-frame clones are kept and a portion is missing. The repertoire holds 150,000 to 190,000 clones, around 84% seen once, with roughly 8.9% in the top ten. Germline CDR1 reads SNHLY; CDR2 reads FYNNEI. This CDR3 is built from 15 residues. The J segment lost 6 bases and the V segment lost 4 bases, leaving 10 bases of the junction unmatched. V and J are TRBV2 and TRBJ2-7, with 9 positions matching TRBD2. The sample comprised peripheral blood. The sequence came from a woman aged 45-59 years with acute or convalescent COVID-19. In DNA form, the CDR3 reads TGTGCCAGCAGTGTCTCTGCGGGAGGGCCTTCCGAGCAGTACTTC. Its protein product is CASSVSAGGPSEQYF. Using reference TRBV2 and TRBJ2-7 for the parts outside the CDR3, the full variable domain is EPEVTQTPSHQVTQMGQEVILRCVPISNHLYFYWYRQILGQKVEFLVSFYNNEISEKSEIFDDQFSVERPDGSNFTLKIRSTKLEDSAMYFCASSVSAGGPSEQYFGPGTRLTVT.